The 13 T cell receptor beta chains in this list originate from one sample, sequenced in a study of blood T cell repertoires in COVID-19. Sequenced by immunoSEQ multiplex PCR; TCRdb stores in-frame clones only, minus some. Of under 200,000 clones in the sample, less than 90% are singletons; the top ten hold around 7%. The sample was PBMCs or T cells enriched from blood (not recorded which). The receptor source for this set is a woman aged 45-60 years who had recovered from COVID-19.

This sequence joins TRBV18 and TRBJ2-2, with D possibly TRBD1 on 5 matching bases. V was pared by 1 base and J by 5 bases, with 11 bases between. The CDR3 runs to 15 residues. Germline CDR1 is KGHSH and CDR2 is LQKENI. The DNA of the CDR3 is TGTGCCAGCTCACCACATCCGTCAGGGACCGGGGAGCTGTTTTTT. Protein sequence: CASSPHPSGTGELFF.

V usage is TRBV2 and J usage is TRBJ2-1; TRBD1 might be the D (5 bases). Germline V gene data show CDR1 as SNHLY and CDR2 as FYNNEI. CDR3 length equals 12 residues. The V and J ends lost 5 bases and 4 bases respectively, with 6 bases between them. This CDR3 reads CASSQGYNEQFF. The CDR3 DNA is TGTGCCAGCAGTCAGGGATACAATGAGCAGTTCTTC.

This clone was counted a single time. This chain links TRBV27 with TRBJ2-1, with TRBD2 identical over 7 bases. The CDR3 length is 14 residues. The germline CDR1 and CDR2 sequences are MNHEY and SMNVEV (reference sequence). J lost 6 bases, V lost 3 bases, and 5 bases had no gene match. CDR3 in amino acids: CASSFGGGSNEQFF. The CDR3 nucleotides read TGTGCCAGCAGTTTTGGGGGGGGATCCAATGAGCAGTTCTTC.

V usage is TRBV11-2 and J usage is TRBJ2-1; 9 bases are a match to TRBD2. Germline V gives CDR1 SGHAT, CDR2 FQNNGV. The CDR3 is 17 amino acids. Trimming at V came to 4 bases and at J to 8 bases, leaving 15 bases not matched to a gene. The CDR3 bases are TGTGCCAGCAGCTCCCCTATATCGAGCGGGAGGAGCGATGAGCAGTTCTTC. Translation: CASSSPISSGRSDEQFF.

The V and J genes are TRBV7-8 and TRBJ2-1; 8 bases match TRBD1. After removal of 2 bases from V and 5 bases from J, the junction contained 8 bases not matched to a gene. CDR3 length: 16 amino acids. Germline V gene data show CDR1 as SGHVS and CDR2 as FQNEAQ. The CDR3 is CASSLQRQGRHNEQFF. The CDR3 coding sequence is TGTGCCAGCAGCTTACAAAGACAGGGGAGACACAATGAGCAGTTCTTC.

This chain connects TRBV7-2 to TRBJ2-1; D is ambiguous. The CDR3 is 12 amino acids. Germline V gene lookup returns CDR1 SGHTA and CDR2 FQGNSA. Trimming stripped 1 base from V and 7 bases from J, with 5 bases between. CDR3 region: CASSLVLNEQFF. CDR3 coding DNA: TGTGCCAGCAGCTTAGTGTTAAATGAGCAGTTCTTC.

Remarks on this clone: The identical CDR3 is also encoded by other nucleotide sequences in the sample. The chain links TRBV7-2 to TRBJ2-7; D not certain. Trimming pared 5 bases from V and 4 bases from J, leaving 6 bases between. The CDR3 has 11 amino acids. Germline V gene sequence: CDR1 SGHTA, CDR2 FQGNSA. The CDR3 region is CASSLTYEQYF. For the CDR3, the DNA is TGTGCCAGCAGCCTAACTTACGAGCAGTACTTC.

The rearrangement joins TRBV10-2 to TRBJ2-7, with 12 bases that match TRBD2. Germline V lookup: CDR1 WSHSY, CDR2 SAAADI. V was clipped by 6 bases and J by 5 bases; unmatched bases: 14. The CDR3 contains 17 residues. The CDR3: CASSVSLRLAGDNEQYF. The CDR3 nucleotides read TGCGCCAGCAGCGTTTCGTTGCGACTAGCGGGAGATAACGAGCAGTACTTC.

The genes are TRBV19 and TRBJ1-5; D is uncertain. CDR3 length: 15 amino acids. Per the germline V gene, CDR1 is LNHDA and CDR2 is SQIVND (reference sequence). The ends were cut back, 6 bases at V and 2 bases at J, with 14 bases in the middle. CDR3 loop: CASRVTRRGNQPQHF. CDR3 in DNA: TGTGCCAGTAGGGTGACTCGTAGAGGCAATCAGCCCCAGCATTTT.

The chain recombines TRBV6-2 or TRBV6-3 with TRBJ1-1, with D unclear. Per the germline V gene, CDR1 is MNHEY and CDR2 is SVGEGT. CDR3 size: 13 residues. The V end lost 0 bases, the J end lost 6 bases, and 8 bases lay between the germline ends. CDR3 amino acids: CASSYSRGSEAFF. CDR3 DNA: TGTGCCAGCAGTTACTCGCGGGGTTCTGAAGCTTTCTTT.

The chain's CDR3 is CASSEGQGAKNEKLFF. The CDR3 DNA follows: TGTGCCAGCAGTGAGGGACAGGGGGCGAAGAATGAAAAACTGTTTTTT. The chain uses TRBV25-1 and TRBJ1-4; 12 nucleotides line up with TRBD1. The CDR3 is made up of 16 amino acids. CDR1 is MGHDK, CDR2 SYGVNS, per germline. Losses at the gene ends were 3 bases for V and 5 bases for J; bases not matched to a gene: 4.

This clone was counted only a few times. The chain carries TRBV10-3 and TRBJ1-6; 8 nucleotides match TRBD1. Per the germline V gene, CDR1 is ENHRY and CDR2 is SYGVKD. V lost 6 bases to trimming and J lost 8 bases; unmatched junction nucleotides: 3. There are 13 residues in the CDR3. The CDR3 sequence: CAIRSTGDSPLHF. The CDR3 DNA follows: TGTGCCATCAGGTCGACAGGGGATTCACCCCTCCACTTT.

The V gene is TRBV6-2 or TRBV6-3, the J gene TRBJ2-6; tentative D call: TRBD2 (6 bases). The CDR3 length is 15 residues. V was trimmed by 2 bases and J by 2 bases, leaving 7 bases between them. Germline V gives CDR1 MNHEY, CDR2 SVGEGT. The CDR3 sequence is CASSYGGAGANVLTF. CDR3 DNA sequence: TGTGCCAGCAGTTACGGAGGGGCTGGGGCCAACGTCCTGACTTTC.